The 11 T cell receptor beta chains presented below share a single source sample, sequenced in a study of T-cell memory formation after mild COVID-19. TCRdb redid the calling of the 5' RACE reads with MiXCR, one entry per CDR3 protein. The sample contains roughly 600,000 distinct CDR3 sequences, roughly 18% of which appear only once. Input material: PBMCs or a T cell subset sorted from them (not recorded which). The receptors were gathered from an adult woman who had mild COVID-19 (a few samples of this study predate the infection). Cell type and time point are not known.

The chain employs TRBV28 and TRBJ2-7, with D possibly matching TRBD2 (6 bases). Trimming took off 4 bases at V and 6 bases at J, with 10 bases between the two ends. In germline, CDR1 is MDHEN, CDR2 SYDVKM. The CDR3 contains 12 residues. The CDR3 is CASSSLGGEQYF. As DNA, the CDR3 is TGTGCCAGCAGTTCTCTCGGGGGCGAGCAGTACTTC.

This clonotype was seen more than once but under ten times. This sequence joins TRBV7-8 and TRBJ2-5, with 12 bases matching TRBD2. Germline V gene data show CDR1 as SGHVS and CDR2 as FQNEAQ. CDR3 size: 19 residues. Unmatched junction bases numbered 12, after V lost 3 bases and J lost 1 base. The chain's CDR3 is CASSFYPRLAGAPQETQYF. CDR3 nucleotide sequence: TGTGCCAGCAGCTTTTACCCCCGACTAGCGGGAGCGCCCCAAGAGACCCAGTACTTC.

The V and J genes are TRBV5-6 and TRBJ1-4; D ambiguous. Germline V gene data show CDR1 as SGHDT and CDR2 as YYEEEE. The CDR3 length is 13 residues. Between the trimmed V and J ends, which lost 0 bases and 8 bases, there was a span of 8 bases. CDR3 amino acids: CASSLDEREKLFF. For the CDR3, the DNA is TGTGCCAGCAGCTTGGACGAGCGGGAAAAACTGTTTTTT.

This clonotype has a handful of counts. The chain couples TRBV12-3 or TRBV12-4 to TRBJ2-3; TRBD2 aligns across 8 bases. The V gene end was trimmed by 3 bases and the J gene end by 6 bases; junction bases not matched to a gene: 5. There are 14 residues in the CDR3. The CDR3 region is CASSFAGGIDTQYF. In nucleotides, the CDR3 is TGTGCCAGCAGTTTTGCGGGGGGAATCGATACGCAGTATTTT.

The V call is TRBV4-1, the J call TRBJ2-1, with TRBD2 matching 9 bases. After removal of 0 bases from V and 4 bases from J, the junction contained 4 bases not matched to a gene. CDR1 is MGHRA, CDR2 YSYEKL, per germline. The CDR3 has 16 amino acids. The DNA of the CDR3 is TGCGCCAGCAGCCAAGAGATGCGGGGGGGTTACAATGAGCAGTTCTTC. Its protein product is CASSQEMRGGYNEQFF.

J is TRBJ2-7 and V is TRBV24-1; D is perhaps TRBD2 (5 bases). This CDR3 has 15 amino acids. CDR1 and CDR2 from the germline V gene are KGHDR and SFDVKD. V was trimmed by 5 bases and J by 3 bases, leaving 16 bases between them. CDR3 residues: CATSAHRGSVYEQYF. The CDR3 nucleotides read TGTGCCACCAGTGCCCATCGTGGTAGCGTCTACGAGCAGTACTTC.

The rearrangement uses TRBV18 and TRBJ2-3, with D hard to call. The CDR3 loop spans 18 amino acids. Trimming removed 2 bases at V and 7 bases at J, with 25 bases between. Per the germline V gene, CDR1 is KGHSH and CDR2 is LQKENI. The CDR3 coding sequence is TGTGCCAGCTCACCAGGCCCGCTGAGATTCTCCCCGGCTTATACGCAGTATTTT. Its translation: CASSPGPLRFSPAYTQYF. The full variable domain, with the rest looked up from reference TRBV18 and TRBJ2-3, is NAGVMQNPRHLVRRRGQEARLRCSPMKGHSHVYWYRQLPEEGLKFMVYLQKENIIDESGMPKERFSAEFPKEGPSILRIQQVVRGDSAAYFCASSPGPLRFSPAYTQYFGPGTRLTVL.

CDR3: CASSRTGGELFF. The CDR3 coding sequence is TGTGCCAGCAGTCGGACAGGCGGCGAGCTGTTTTTT. The V gene is TRBV7-3, the J gene TRBJ2-2, with 7 bases matching TRBD1. Germline CDR1 is SGHTA and CDR2 is FQGTGA. The V segment lost 6 bases and the J segment 11 bases; nucleotides outside the gene matches: 6. The CDR3 has 12 amino acids.

This chain connects TRBV13 to TRBJ2-7, with TRBD2 matching over 11 bases. V dropped 5 bases and J dropped 3; count of bases not matched to a gene: 6. Per germline, CDR1 PRHDT and CDR2 FYEKMQ (reference sequence). The CDR3 loop spans 15 amino acids. CDR3 nucleotides: TGTGCCAGCAGCCGCTATAGCGGGAGGGACTACGAGCAGTACTTC. Amino acid sequence: CASSRYSGRDYEQYF.

The chain joins TRBV12-3 or TRBV12-4 to TRBJ1-5, with no clear D. The CDR3 is made up of 14 amino acids. V shed 4 bases and J shed 7 bases, with 14 bases lying between them. This chain's CDR3 is CASSWVRVDQPQHF. As DNA, the CDR3 is TGTGCCAGCAGTTGGGTCCGGGTGGACCAGCCCCAGCATTTT.

The CDR3 nucleotides read TGCGCCAGCAGCCGACAGGGGGCACAGCGGGGGGCCCACAATGAGCAGTTCTTC. It encodes CASSRQGAQRGAHNEQFF. This sequence joins TRBV5-1 and TRBJ2-1; possibly TRBD1 for D (10 bases). Germline values: CDR1 SGHRS, CDR2 YFSETQ. The CDR3 covers 18 residues. V was cut by 4 bases and J by 5 bases, with 25 bases left in between.